The entry that follows covers one TCR beta chain sequence. This sample was included in a study of blood T cell repertoires in COVID-19. Study in general: The study drew acute and convalescent COVID-19 samples from the United States, Italy and Spain. Sample material is recorded as cDNA or gDNA derived from T cells, B-cell-depleted T cells, or PBMCs.

Trimming stripped 1 base from V and 3 bases from J, with 15 bases between. Germline CDR1 reads MDHEN; CDR2 reads SYDVKM. The CDR3 has 16 residues. Original data processing: The authors estimated nucleated cell counts from reference gene primer amplification. The table came from immunoSEQ multiplex PCR; TCRdb's copy has only in-frame clones and leaves some out. D and trimming come from the DNA, and the V and J calls and clone size come from that table. Of about 40,000 clones detected, over 65% appear once; the ten largest clones hold roughly 14%. The V gene is TRBV28, the J gene TRBJ1-1, with a possible D match to TRBD1 (5 bases). The sample taken for sequencing was peripheral blood. The TCR originated in a man in his fifties with active or convalescent COVID-19. CDR3 bases: TGTGCCAGCAGTTTATCGGGCAGGGCAGTGGACACTGAAGCTTTCTTT. Residues: CASSLSGRAVDTEAFF.